The T cell receptor (beta chain) under discussion was sequenced for a study of blood T cell repertoires in COVID-19. Repertoires were generated with immunoSEQ multiplex PCR, while TCRdb's copy carries only in-frame clones and drops some. This table has a few hundred thousand clones, roughly 90% appearing once. The sample was peripheral blood. This receptor was taken from a man aged 35 to 55 with acute or convalescent COVID-19.

CDR3 DNA sequence: TGTGCCAGCAGCCCCCGAGGCTCTGGGGCCAACGTCCTGACTTTC. Translated: CASSPRGSGANVLTF. V gene TRBV11-3 combines with J gene TRBJ2-6; no reliable D call. Germline V gives CDR1 SGHNT, CDR2 YENEEA. V lost 5 bases and J 0 bases, leaving 8 bases between the germline ends. The CDR3 has 15 amino acids.